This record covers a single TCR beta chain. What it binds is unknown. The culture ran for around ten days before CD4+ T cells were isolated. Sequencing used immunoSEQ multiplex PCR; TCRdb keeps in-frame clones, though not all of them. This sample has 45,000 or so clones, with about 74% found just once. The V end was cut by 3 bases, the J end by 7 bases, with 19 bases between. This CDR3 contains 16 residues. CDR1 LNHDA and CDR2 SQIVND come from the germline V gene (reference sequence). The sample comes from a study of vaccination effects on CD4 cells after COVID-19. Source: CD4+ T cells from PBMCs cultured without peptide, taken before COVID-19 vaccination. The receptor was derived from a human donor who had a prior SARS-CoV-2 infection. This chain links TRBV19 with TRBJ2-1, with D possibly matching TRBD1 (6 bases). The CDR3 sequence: CASSIWGRWVKNEQFF. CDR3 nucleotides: TGTGCCAGTAGTATTTGGGGGCGGTGGGTTAAGAATGAGCAGTTCTTC.